The 15 T cell receptor beta chains in this list originate from one sample, sequenced in a study of T cell responses to AZD1222 COVID-19 vaccine (TCRdb year 2021). Reading the label with the study, this specimen's time point is: baseline before first vaccination. The library was produced with the immunoSEQ multiplex PCR assay. TCRdb provides this immuneACCESS table in a form limited to in-frame rearrangements. Some clones are lacking; in checked studies, under half of them reflect an unresolved V gene, and why the rest are absent is not known. This sample holds 56,000 or so clones; approximately 85% were observed only once. Together, the top ten hold roughly 15% of the sample. This specimen consisted of peripheral blood, obtained on day 0 of AZD1222 vaccination. The receptors were gathered from an adult in good health.

The sample holds one count of this clone. The CDR3 loop is CASSRRDSSYEQYF. The CDR3 coding sequence is TGTGCCAGCAGCCGACGGGACAGTTCCTACGAGCAGTACTTC. The genes are TRBV3-1 (or the pseudogene TRBV3-2) and TRBJ2-7; 7 nucleotides line up with TRBD1. Trimming cost V 4 bases and J 1 base; bases outside gene matches: 4. The V gene's germline CDR1 is LGHDT and CDR2 YNNKEL (reference sequence). The CDR3 has 14 amino acids.

This clone was seen just once. This sequence joins TRBV2 and TRBJ2-3; D gene uncertain. This CDR3 has 12 residues. V dropped 5 bases and J dropped 11 bases, with 14 bases sitting between them. CDR1 is SNHLY and CDR2 is FYNNEI in the germline V gene. CDR3 sequence (DNA): TGTGCCAGCAGTTACACGGGCTTGGGGCAGTATTTT. Protein: CASSYTGLGQYF.

The chain has TRBV7-9 and TRBJ2-3, with TRBD2 identical over 14 bases. The CDR3 loop spans 17 amino acids. The junction had 4 bases not matched to a gene; V was cut back by 3 bases and J by 2 bases. Germline CDR1 SEHNR, CDR2 FQNEAQ (reference sequence). DNA for the CDR3: TGTGCCAGCAGCTTGGGACTAGCGGGGGAAAACACAGATACGCAGTATTTT. This translates into CASSLGLAGENTDTQYF.

Comment on this clone: A junction boundary mismatches the germline segment, possibly from a read error. The chain recombines TRBV19 with TRBJ1-5; TRBD1 is a possible D gene (5 bases). This CDR3 spans 15 amino acids. The germline V gene encodes CDR1 LNHDA and CDR2 SQIVND (reference sequence). CDR3 DNA sequence: TGTGCCAGTAGTATACCCAGGGAAGGCAATCAGTCCCAGCATTTT. This encodes CASSIPREGNQSQHF.

This clone has only one observation. The chain employs TRBV7-8 and TRBJ2-7; D not resolved. This CDR3 is 14 amino acids long. Trimming removed 1 base from V and 2 bases from J, with 9 bases in between. Germline V CDR1 and CDR2: SGHVS, FQNEAQ. DNA for the CDR3: TGTGCCAGCAGCTTAGAACCGGGTACCTACGAGCAGTACTTC. Its protein product is CASSLEPGTYEQYF.

The chain carries TRBV21-1 and TRBJ1-5. TRBV21-1 is marked as a pseudogene. The CDR3 is 14 amino acids. The CDR3 reads CASSKWGADQPQHF. As DNA, the CDR3 is TGTGCCAGCAGCAAATGGGGGGCGGACCAGCCCCAGCATTTT.

The rearrangement uses TRBV11-2 and TRBJ2-5; unclear D gene. In germline, CDR1 is SGHAT, CDR2 FQNNGV. The V end lost 3 bases, the J end lost 3 bases, and 2 bases lay between the germline ends. This CDR3 is 11 amino acids long. The CDR3, as DNA: TGTGCCAGCAGCTTCGAAGAGACCCAGTACTTC. Amino acid sequence: CASSFEETQYF.

CDR3 protein: CAWSVPGGATTGELFF. CDR3 DNA sequence: TGTGCCTGGAGTGTACCGGGCGGGGCGACCACCGGGGAGCTGTTTTTT. J is TRBJ2-2 and V is TRBV30; D is possibly TRBD2 (6 bases). The CDR3 totals 16 residues. CDR1 is GTSNPN, CDR2 SVGIG, per germline (reference sequence). Deletions cut 0 bases from V and 4 bases from J, with 15 bases between. The full variable domain, in which reference TRBV30 and TRBJ2-2 provide the parts outside the CDR3, is SQTIHQWPATLVQPVGSPLSLECTVEGTSNPNLYWYRQAAGRGLQLLFYSVGIGQISSEVPQNLSASRPQDRQFILSSKKLLLSDSGFYLCAWSVPGGATTGELFFGEGSRLTVL.

The J gene is TRBJ2-5, the V gene TRBV6-6; unclear D gene. The germline V gene encodes CDR1 MNHNY and CDR2 SVGAGI (reference sequence). The CDR3 runs 13 residues. Trimming cost V 1 base and J 2 bases, with 5 bases left between them. CDR3 sequence: CASSYLRQETQYF. For the CDR3, the DNA is TGTGCCAGCAGTTACTTGAGGCAAGAGACCCAGTACTTC.

V usage is TRBV4-2 and J usage is TRBJ2-7; D is unclear. Trimming left V 1 base short and J 1 base short, with 11 bases between. This CDR3 comprises 15 residues. Germline CDR1 and CDR2: LGHNA and YNFKEQ. CDR3 in amino acids: CASSQAAAVSYEQYF. The CDR3, as DNA: TGTGCCAGCAGCCAAGCCGCGGCGGTTTCCTACGAGCAGTACTTC.

The J gene is TRBJ2-7, the V gene TRBV13; possibly TRBD1 or TRBD2 for D (5 bases each). V was clipped by 0 bases and J by 0 bases, with 12 bases between them. There are 16 residues in the CDR3. Per germline, CDR1 PRHDT and CDR2 FYEKMQ (reference sequence). The CDR3 DNA follows: TGTGCCAGCAGCTTAGGCTATGAGGGGTTCTCCTACGAGCAGTACTTC. Amino acids: CASSLGYEGFSYEQYF.

For the CDR3, the DNA is TGTGCCTGGAGTCCAAACCCAGACAATGAGCAGTTCTTC. Translated: CAWSPNPDNEQFF. The rearrangement joins TRBV30 to TRBJ2-1; D is undetermined. Germline values: CDR1 GTSNPN, CDR2 SVGIG (reference sequence). The CDR3 is 13 residues long. V lost 2 bases to trimming and J lost 5 bases, with 10 bases between them.

The chain is built from TRBV4-1 and TRBJ2-5, with 9 bases fitting TRBD2. After removal of 0 bases from V and 2 bases from J, the junction contained 7 bases not matched to a gene. This CDR3 is built from 17 residues. The germline V gene encodes CDR1 MGHRA and CDR2 YSYEKL. CDR3 region: CASSQERGGGAQETQYF. In DNA, the CDR3 is TGCGCCAGCAGCCAAGAGCGGGGCGGGGGGGCACAAGAGACCCAGTACTTC.

V and J are TRBV7-8 and TRBJ2-3; 9 bases are shared with TRBD2. The CDR3 consists of 20 residues. V lost 4 bases, J lost 2 bases, and 19 bases stayed unmatched. Germline-derived CDR1 and CDR2 are SGHVS and FQNEAQ. The CDR3 reads CASSSTLKDWRGGITDTQYF. In DNA, the CDR3 is TGTGCCAGCAGCTCAACCCTTAAAGACTGGCGGGGGGGCATCACAGATACGCAGTATTTT. The variable domain in full, with the rest retrieved from reference TRBV7-8 and TRBJ2-3, is GAGVSQSPRYKVAKRGQDVALRCDPISGHVSLFWYQQALGQGPEFLTYFQNEAQLDKSGLPSDRFFAERPEGSVSTLKIQRTQQEDSAVYLCASSSTLKDWRGGITDTQYFGPGTRLTVL.

The chain employs TRBV6-2 or TRBV6-3 and TRBJ2-7; D ambiguous. Germline V gene lookup returns CDR1 MNHEY and CDR2 SVGEGT. This CDR3 has 13 amino acids. With 5 bases removed from V and 6 bases from J, the gap between germline ends came to 14 bases. DNA for the CDR3: TGTGCCAGCAGTCTACGTTGGGCCGCCGAGCAGTACTTC. This gives the protein CASSLRWAAEQYF.